The present entry profiles one T cell receptor (beta chain) with its context. This clonotype was seen repeatedly, ten times or more. Its antigen remains undetermined. Qualities for individual bases were not recorded, and no much larger clone is one base off. According to the germline V gene (reference sequence), CDR1 reads LNHDA and CDR2 reads SQIVND. Spanning cysteine to phenylalanine, the CDR3 consists of 16 amino acids. CDR3 DNA is the only sequence kept; it has 48 bases, read in frame from the first base. The trim is 1 base for V and 4 bases for J, with a gap of 11 bases between the germline ends. Hyperthyroidism patients were newly diagnosed, had a disease duration of under 2 months, and were aged 18 to 65 years. Any patient with an uncontrolled infection, another autoimmune disease, pregnancy or lactation was excluded. Diagnoses were established on the basis of clinical symptoms, serum thyroxine and TRAb, thyroid ultrasound, and orbital computed tomography. Blood from progressor patients was drawn when they were first diagnosed with hyperthyroidism, before any ophthalmopathy symptoms appeared. Ficoll-Paque density gradient centrifugation was used to isolate PBMCs from 9.5 to 10 ml of fresh peripheral blood. Progressor patients were defined as those initially diagnosed with Graves' hyperthyroidism in whom ophthalmopathy developed during follow-up. Trizol reagent was used to extract total RNA, and RNA quality was then checked on an Agilent 2100 Bioanalyzer.

This record belongs to a study of T cells in Graves' hyperthyroidism and ophthalmopathy (dated by TCRdb to the late 2010s). Notes on the research overall: Peripheral blood was collected at initial diagnosis, before any treatment. To identify TCR V-J signatures that set the groups apart, the researchers used a discovery cohort of 100 patients, made up of under 45 with Graves' ophthalmopathy and 57 with stable Graves' hyperthyroidism. An independent validation cohort of about 20 hyperthyroidism patients and roughly 16 patients who later progressed to ophthalmopathy tested prospective prediction of ophthalmopathy. The approximately 95 discovery patients were divided at random into training and test sets in a 7:3 ratio. In addition, the study compared T-cell repertoires in thyroid tissue and in blood from roughly six Graves' hyperthyroidism patients. Following sampling, methimazole starting at 30 mg daily was given to hyperthyroidism patients, and high-dose intravenous methylprednisolone was given to ophthalmopathy patients. According to the paper, TCR Vbeta CDR3 sequencing was carried out on some 130 peripheral blood samples, which came from fewer than 50 ophthalmopathy, under 80 hyperthyroidism and some 17 progressor patients.

What the research found in general, with its limitations: Sample size was not statistically predetermined, and blinding of investigators to group allocation was not performed. Most expanded thyroid clonotypes (frequency above 0.001) were also found in blood, which suggests that blood repertoires may mirror thyroid immune responses. During validation, the model predicted progression to ophthalmopathy a median of around 6 months ahead of onset, with around 71% sensitivity and 72% to 85% specificity. A 13 V-J signature model separated ophthalmopathy from stable hyperthyroidism, with approximately 87% sensitivity and 81.08% specificity in cross-validation and 80%/75% in testing.

The TCR beta CDR3 regions were amplified from the RNA transcripts. For the first round of RT-PCR on the TCR CDR3, the HTBI primer set was used together with the Qiagen OneStep RT-PCR kit. Libraries were constructed in a second round of multiplex PCR, after which size selection and purification were performed. Paired-end sequencing of the libraries was performed with 100 bp reads on an Illumina HiSeq2000. The source study handled its data this way. SOAPnuke was used to process the raw data, removing reads that contained adapters or uncalled bases, had a mean Phred below 15, or lacked an exact match to the constant primer or identifier. High-quality paired reads were merged using COPE v1.2.5, and each unique nucleotide sequence was defined as a clonotype. MiTCR v1.1 was used to align the clonotypes against IMGT TRBV, TRBD and TRBJ reference segments. The analysis was restricted to V-J combinations with a frequency above 0.0001, which together covered approximately 99% of the repertoires. The TCS score was defined as the ratio of F50 (clonal expansion) to E x V (chaos), calculated using BLOSUM62-based TCRdist between CDR3 peptides within each V-J. Welch's t-statistics and random forest reduced several hundred V-J features to 10 to 15, which were used in a naive Bayes classifier (R e1071). TCRdb reprocessed the public reads (quality trimming at Q25 with fastp, clone calling with MiXCR) and kept in-frame beta chains. Records with the same CDR3 protein are collapsed into one entry carrying the most frequent genes and DNA. TCRdb's processing, not the study's, gives the V and J calls here. The sample has about 300,000 distinct CDR3 sequences on record, about 25% of them singletons. The ten largest clones add up to about 30% of the sample.

The clonotype comes from a man between 40 and 49 years old with Graves' hyperthyroidism that later progressed to Graves' ophthalmopathy. This chain joins TRBV19 to TRBJ2-6; the D gene is unclear. The sample comprised blood. The DNA is as follows: TGTGCCAGTAGTATAGCTCCATTGGGAGGGGCCAACGTCCTGACTTTC. The resulting protein is CASSIAPLGGANVLTF.